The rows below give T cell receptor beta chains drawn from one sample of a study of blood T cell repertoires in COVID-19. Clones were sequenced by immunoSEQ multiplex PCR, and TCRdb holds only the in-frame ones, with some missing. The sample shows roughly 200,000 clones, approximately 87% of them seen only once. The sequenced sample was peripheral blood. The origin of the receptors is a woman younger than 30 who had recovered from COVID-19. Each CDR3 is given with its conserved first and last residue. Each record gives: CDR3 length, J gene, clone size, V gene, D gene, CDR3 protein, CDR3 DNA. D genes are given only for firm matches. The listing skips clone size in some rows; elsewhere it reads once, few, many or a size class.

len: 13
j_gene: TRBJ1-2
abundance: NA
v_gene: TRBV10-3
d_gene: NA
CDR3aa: CAISEKQSYGYTF
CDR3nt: TGTGCCATCAGTGAGAAACAGAGTTATGGCTACACCTTC

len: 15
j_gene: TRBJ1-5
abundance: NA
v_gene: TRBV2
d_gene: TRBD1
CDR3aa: CASKSGTGVNQPQHF
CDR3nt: TGTGCCAGCAAAAGCGGGACAGGGGTCAATCAGCCCCAGCATTTT

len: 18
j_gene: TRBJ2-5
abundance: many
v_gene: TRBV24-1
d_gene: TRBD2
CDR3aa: CATSDFSASGGAKETQYF
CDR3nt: TGTGCCACCAGTGATTTCTCCGCTAGCGGGGGGGCCAAAGAGACCCAGTACTTC

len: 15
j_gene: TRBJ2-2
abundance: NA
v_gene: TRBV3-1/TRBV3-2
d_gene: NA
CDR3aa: CASSPPERNTGELFF
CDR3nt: TGTGCCAGCAGCCCCCCGGAGCGCAACACCGGGGAGCTGTTTTTT

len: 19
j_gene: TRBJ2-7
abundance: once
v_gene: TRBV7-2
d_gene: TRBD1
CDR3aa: CASSFLDTKPGQGRYEQYF
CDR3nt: TGTGCCAGCAGCTTTTTAGACACTAAACCGGGACAGGGTCGCTACGAGCAGTACTTC

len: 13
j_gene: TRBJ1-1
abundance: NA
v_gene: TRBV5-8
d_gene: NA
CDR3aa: CASSPRGRTEAFF
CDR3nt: TGTGCCAGCAGCCCTAGGGGAAGAACTGAAGCTTTCTTT

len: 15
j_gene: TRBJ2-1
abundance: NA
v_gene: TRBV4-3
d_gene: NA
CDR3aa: CASSQLAADYNEQFF
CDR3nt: TGCGCCAGCAGCCAACTAGCAGCCGATTACAATGAGCAGTTCTTC

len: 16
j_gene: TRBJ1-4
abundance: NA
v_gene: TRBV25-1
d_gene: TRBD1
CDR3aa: CASSVAGQGINEKLFF
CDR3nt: TGTGCCAGCAGTGTAGCCGGACAGGGTATTAATGAAAAACTGTTTTTT

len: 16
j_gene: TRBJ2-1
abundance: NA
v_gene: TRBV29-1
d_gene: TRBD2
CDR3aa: CSVDPGGLAGDNEQFF
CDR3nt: TGCAGCGTTGACCCCGGAGGGCTAGCGGGAGACAATGAGCAGTTCTTC

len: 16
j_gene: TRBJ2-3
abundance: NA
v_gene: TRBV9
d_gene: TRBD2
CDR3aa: CASSGGTSGLTDTQYF
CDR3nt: TGTGCCAGCAGCGGGGGGACTAGCGGGCTAACAGATACGCAGTATTTT

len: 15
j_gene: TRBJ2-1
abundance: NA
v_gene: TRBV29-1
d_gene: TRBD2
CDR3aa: CSVDRMASGYNEQFF
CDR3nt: TGCAGCGTTGATAGGATGGCTAGCGGGTATAATGAGCAGTTCTTC

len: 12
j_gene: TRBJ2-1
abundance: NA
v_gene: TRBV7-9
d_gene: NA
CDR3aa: CASSSQGNEQFF
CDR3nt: TGTGCCAGCAGCTCACAGGGTAATGAGCAGTTCTTC

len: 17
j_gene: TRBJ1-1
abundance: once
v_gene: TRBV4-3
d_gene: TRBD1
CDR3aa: CASRGTGTGVMNTEAFF
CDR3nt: TGCGCCAGCAGAGGGACCGGGACAGGGGTCATGAACACTGAAGCTTTCTTT

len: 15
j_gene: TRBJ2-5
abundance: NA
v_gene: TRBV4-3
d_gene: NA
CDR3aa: CASSPRSGGKETQYF
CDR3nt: TGCGCCAGCAGCCCGAGGTCGGGCGGGAAAGAGACCCAGTACTTC

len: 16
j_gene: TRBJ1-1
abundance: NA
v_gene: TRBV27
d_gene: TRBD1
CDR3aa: CASSHTPTGYWTEAFF
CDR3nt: TGTGCCAGCAGTCATACCCCGACAGGGTATTGGACTGAAGCTTTCTTT

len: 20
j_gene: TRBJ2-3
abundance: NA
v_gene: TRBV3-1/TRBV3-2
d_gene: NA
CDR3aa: CASSPRPSIVGRVVADTQYF
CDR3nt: TGTGCCAGCAGCCCTCGCCCCTCCATAGTGGGCAGGGTCGTTGCAGATACGCAGTATTTT

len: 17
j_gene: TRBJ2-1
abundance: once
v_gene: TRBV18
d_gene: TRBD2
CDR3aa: CASSPGGRGVSYNEQFF
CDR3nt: TGTGCCAGCTCACCAGGGGGACGGGGGGTATCCTACAATGAGCAGTTCTTC

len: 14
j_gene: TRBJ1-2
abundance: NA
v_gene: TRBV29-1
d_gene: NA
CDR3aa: CSVPGGGGPYGYTF
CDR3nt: TGCAGCGTTCCTGGGGGAGGGGGACCATATGGCTACACCTTC

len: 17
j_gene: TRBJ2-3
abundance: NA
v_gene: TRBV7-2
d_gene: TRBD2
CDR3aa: CASSFQSTSGGTDTQYF
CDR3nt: TGTGCCAGCAGCTTCCAATCGACTAGCGGTGGCACAGATACGCAGTATTTT

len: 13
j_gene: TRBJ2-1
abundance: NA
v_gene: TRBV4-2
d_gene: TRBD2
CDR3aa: CASSQGLAGEQFF
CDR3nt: TGTGCCAGCAGCCAGGGACTAGCGGGTGAGCAGTTCTTC

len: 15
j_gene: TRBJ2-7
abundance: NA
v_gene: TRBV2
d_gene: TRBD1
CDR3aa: CASKMGQKNPYEQYF
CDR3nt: TGTGCCAGCAAAATGGGACAGAAAAACCCCTACGAGCAGTACTTC

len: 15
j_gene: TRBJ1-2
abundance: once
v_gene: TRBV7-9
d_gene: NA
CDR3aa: CASSPQRGTSPGYTF
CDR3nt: TGTGCCAGCAGCCCCCAGCGGGGGACCTCTCCTGGCTACACCTTC

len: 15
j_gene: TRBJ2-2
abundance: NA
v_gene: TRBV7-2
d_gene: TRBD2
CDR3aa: CASSLARGGPGELFF
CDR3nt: TGTGCCAGCAGCTTAGCGCGGGGGGGGCCCGGGGAGCTGTTTTTT

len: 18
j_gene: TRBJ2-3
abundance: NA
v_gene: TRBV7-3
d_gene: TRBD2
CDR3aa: CASSLTPFAGGFTDTQYF
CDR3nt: TGTGCCAGCAGCTTAACCCCGTTCGCGGGGGGCTTCACAGATACGCAGTATTTT

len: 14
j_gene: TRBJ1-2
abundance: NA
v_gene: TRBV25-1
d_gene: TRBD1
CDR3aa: CASSEGQGASGYTF
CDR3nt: TGTGCCAGCAGTGAGGGACAGGGGGCGTCTGGCTACACCTTC

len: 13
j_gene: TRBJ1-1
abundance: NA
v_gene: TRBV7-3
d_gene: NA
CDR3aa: CASSLYGETEAFF
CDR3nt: TGTGCCAGCAGCTTATACGGGGAAACTGAAGCTTTCTTT

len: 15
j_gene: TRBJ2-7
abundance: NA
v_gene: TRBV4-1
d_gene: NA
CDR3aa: CASSQISLQGYEQYF
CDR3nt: TGCGCCAGCAGCCAGATCTCACTTCAGGGCTACGAGCAGTACTTC

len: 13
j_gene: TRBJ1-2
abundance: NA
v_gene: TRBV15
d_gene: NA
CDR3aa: CATSRDRRGGYTF
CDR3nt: TGTGCCACCAGCAGAGATCGGCGGGGTGGCTACACCTTC

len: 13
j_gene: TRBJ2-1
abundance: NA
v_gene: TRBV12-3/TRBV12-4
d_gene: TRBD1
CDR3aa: CASSLQQGAEQFF
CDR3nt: TGTGCCAGCAGTTTACAACAGGGGGCTGAGCAGTTCTTC

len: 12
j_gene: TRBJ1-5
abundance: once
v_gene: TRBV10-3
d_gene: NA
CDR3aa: CAISEGRQPQHF
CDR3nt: TGTGCCATCAGTGAGGGCCGCCAGCCCCAGCATTTT

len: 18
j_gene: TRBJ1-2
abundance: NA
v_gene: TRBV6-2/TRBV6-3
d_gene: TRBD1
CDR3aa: CASSLGLGQRIYNYGYTF
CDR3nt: TGTGCCAGCAGTTTAGGGCTGGGACAGCGGATCTATAACTATGGCTACACCTTC

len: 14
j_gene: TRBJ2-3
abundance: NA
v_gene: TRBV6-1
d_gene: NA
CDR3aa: CASSERRAPDTQYF
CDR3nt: TGTGCCAGCAGTGAAAGGAGGGCCCCAGATACGCAGTATTTT

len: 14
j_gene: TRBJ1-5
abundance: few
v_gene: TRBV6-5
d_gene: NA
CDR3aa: CASSPPGNNQPQHF
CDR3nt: TGTGCCAGCAGCCCCCCCGGGAACAATCAGCCCCAGCATTTT

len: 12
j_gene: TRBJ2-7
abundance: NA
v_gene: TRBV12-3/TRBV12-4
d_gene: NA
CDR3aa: CASSRLTYEQYF
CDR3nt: TGTGCCAGCAGTCGACTAACCTACGAGCAGTACTTC

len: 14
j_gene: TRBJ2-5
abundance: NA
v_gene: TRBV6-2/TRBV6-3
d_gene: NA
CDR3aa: CASSYRYLLETQYF
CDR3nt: TGTGCCAGCAGTTACCGTTACCTATTAGAGACCCAGTACTTC

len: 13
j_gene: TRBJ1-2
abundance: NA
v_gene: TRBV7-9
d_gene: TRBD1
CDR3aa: CASSDTGGAGYTF
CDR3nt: TGTGCCAGCAGCGACACAGGGGGCGCTGGCTACACCTTC

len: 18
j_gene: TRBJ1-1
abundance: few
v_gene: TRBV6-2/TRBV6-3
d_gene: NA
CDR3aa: CASSFSGAGGFMNTEAFF
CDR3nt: TGTGCCAGCAGTTTTAGCGGGGCCGGGGGGTTCATGAACACTGAAGCTTTCTTT

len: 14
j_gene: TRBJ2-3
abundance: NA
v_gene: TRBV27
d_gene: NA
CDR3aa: CASSPSFSTDTQYF
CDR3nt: TGTGCCAGCAGCCCCTCCTTTAGCACAGATACGCAGTATTTT

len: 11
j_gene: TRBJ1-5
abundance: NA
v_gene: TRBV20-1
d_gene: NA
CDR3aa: CSASSYQPQHF
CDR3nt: TGCAGTGCTAGTTCCTATCAGCCCCAGCATTTT

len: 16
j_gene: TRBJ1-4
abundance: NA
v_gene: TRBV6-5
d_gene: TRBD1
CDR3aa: CASSYDPEGAREKLFF
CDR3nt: TGTGCCAGCAGTTACGACCCAGAGGGGGCGCGGGAAAAACTGTTTTTT

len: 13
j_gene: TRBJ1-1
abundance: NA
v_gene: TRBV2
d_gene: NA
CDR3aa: CASTSEMNTEAFF
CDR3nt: TGTGCCAGCACCTCCGAGATGAACACTGAAGCTTTCTTT

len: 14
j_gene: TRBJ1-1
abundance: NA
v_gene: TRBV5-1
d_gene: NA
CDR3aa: CASSERQTNTEAFF
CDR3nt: TGCGCCAGCAGCGAGCGACAGACGAACACTGAAGCTTTCTTT

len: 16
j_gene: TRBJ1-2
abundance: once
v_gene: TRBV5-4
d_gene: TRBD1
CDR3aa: CASSFGGTGSNYGYTF
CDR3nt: TGTGCCAGCAGCTTTGGAGGGACAGGATCTAACTATGGCTACACCTTC

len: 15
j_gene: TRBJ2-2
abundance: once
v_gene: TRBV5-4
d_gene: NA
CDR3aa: CASSPGARYTGELFF
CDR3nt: TGTGCCAGCAGCCCAGGGGCAAGATACACCGGGGAGCTGTTTTTT

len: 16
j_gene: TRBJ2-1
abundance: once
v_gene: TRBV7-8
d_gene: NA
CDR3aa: CASSLEGERSYNEQFF
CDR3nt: TGTGCCAGCAGCTTGGAAGGAGAGCGCTCCTACAATGAGCAGTTCTTC

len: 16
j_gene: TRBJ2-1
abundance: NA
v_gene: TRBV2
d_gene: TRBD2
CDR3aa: CASRETGTSGYNEQFF
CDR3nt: TGTGCCAGCAGGGAGACTGGGACTAGCGGATACAATGAGCAGTTCTTC

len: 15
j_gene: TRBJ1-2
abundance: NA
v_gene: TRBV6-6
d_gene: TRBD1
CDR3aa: CASSSIRQGSYGYTF
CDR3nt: TGTGCCAGCAGTTCCATCCGACAGGGGTCTTATGGCTACACCTTC

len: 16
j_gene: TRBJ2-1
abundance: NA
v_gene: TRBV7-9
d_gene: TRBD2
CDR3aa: CASSLRAGEPYNEQFF
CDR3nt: TGTGCCAGCAGCTTACGAGCGGGAGAGCCCTACAATGAGCAGTTCTTC

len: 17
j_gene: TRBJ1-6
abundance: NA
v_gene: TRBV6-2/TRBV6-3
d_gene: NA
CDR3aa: CASSNGQKRAYNSPLHF
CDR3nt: TGTGCCAGCAGTAACGGACAGAAGCGTGCATATAATTCACCCCTCCACTTT

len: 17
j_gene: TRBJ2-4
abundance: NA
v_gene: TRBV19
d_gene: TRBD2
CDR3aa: CASATPGLAGSKNIQYF
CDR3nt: TGTGCCAGTGCAACCCCGGGACTAGCGGGAAGCAAAAACATTCAGTACTTC

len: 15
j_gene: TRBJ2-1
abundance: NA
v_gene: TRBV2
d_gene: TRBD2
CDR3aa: CASRAGLAGGNEQFF
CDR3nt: TGTGCCAGCAGAGCAGGACTAGCGGGGGGGAATGAGCAGTTCTTC

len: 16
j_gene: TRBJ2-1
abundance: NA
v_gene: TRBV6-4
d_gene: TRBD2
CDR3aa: CASSDRSGGSFVEQFF
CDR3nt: TGTGCCAGCAGTGACCGGAGCGGGGGGTCCTTTGTTGAGCAGTTCTTC

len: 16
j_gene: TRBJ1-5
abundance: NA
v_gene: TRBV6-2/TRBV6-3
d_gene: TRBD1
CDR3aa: CASSLYARGRNQPQHF
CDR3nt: TGTGCCAGCAGTTTATACGCAAGGGGGCGGAATCAGCCCCAGCATTTT